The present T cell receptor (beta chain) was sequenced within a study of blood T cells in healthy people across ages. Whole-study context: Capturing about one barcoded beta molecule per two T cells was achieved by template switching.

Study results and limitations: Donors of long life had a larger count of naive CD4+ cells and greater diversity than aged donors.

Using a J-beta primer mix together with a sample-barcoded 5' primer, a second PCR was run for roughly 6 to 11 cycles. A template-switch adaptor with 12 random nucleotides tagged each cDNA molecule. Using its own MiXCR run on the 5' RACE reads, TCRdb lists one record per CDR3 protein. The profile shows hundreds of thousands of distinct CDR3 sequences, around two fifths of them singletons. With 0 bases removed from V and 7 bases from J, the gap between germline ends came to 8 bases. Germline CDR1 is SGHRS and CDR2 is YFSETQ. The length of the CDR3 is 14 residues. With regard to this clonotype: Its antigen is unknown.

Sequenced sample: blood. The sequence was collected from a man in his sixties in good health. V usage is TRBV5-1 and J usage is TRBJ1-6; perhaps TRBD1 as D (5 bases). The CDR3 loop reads CASSLEAGNSPLHF. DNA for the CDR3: TGCGCCAGCAGCTTGGAGGCAGGGAATTCACCCCTCCACTTT.